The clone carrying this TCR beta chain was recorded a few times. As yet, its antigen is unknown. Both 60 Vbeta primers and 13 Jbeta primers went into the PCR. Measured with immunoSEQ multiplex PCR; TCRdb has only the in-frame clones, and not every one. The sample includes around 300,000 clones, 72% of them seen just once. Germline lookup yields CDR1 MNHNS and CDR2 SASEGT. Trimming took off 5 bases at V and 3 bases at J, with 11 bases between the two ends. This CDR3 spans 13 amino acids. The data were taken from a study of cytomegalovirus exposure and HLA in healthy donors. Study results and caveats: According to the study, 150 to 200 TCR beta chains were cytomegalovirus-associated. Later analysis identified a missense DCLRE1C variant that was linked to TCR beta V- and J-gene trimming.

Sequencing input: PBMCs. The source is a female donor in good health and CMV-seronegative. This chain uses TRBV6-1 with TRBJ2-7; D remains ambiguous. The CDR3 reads CASSFLVDYEQYF. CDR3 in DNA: TGTGCCAGCAGTTTCCTAGTAGACTACGAGCAGTACTTC.